One sample yielded the 16 T cell receptor beta chains listed below, sequenced in a study of blood T cell repertoires in COVID-19. Measured with immunoSEQ multiplex PCR; TCRdb has only the in-frame clones, and not every one. The sample has under 200,000 clones, approximately 80% seen once. The sample comprised PBMCs or T cells enriched from blood (not recorded which). Every receptor here comes from a woman aged 60-70 years who had recovered from COVID-19.

This chain uses TRBV10-3 with TRBJ1-1; no firm D call. The CDR3 consists of 11 residues. V lost 0 bases to trimming and J lost 8 bases, with 4 bases between them. CDR1 and CDR2 (germline): ENHRY, SYGVKD. CDR3 coding DNA: TGTGCCATCAGTGAGTCTCTGGAAGCTTTCTTT. It is translated as CAISESLEAFF.

V gene TRBV2 combines with J gene TRBJ1-2; a weak D match, TRBD1 (5 bases). CDR1 and CDR2 (germline): SNHLY, FYNNEI. The germline V and J ends were trimmed by 6 bases and 3 bases, with 8 bases remaining between them. This CDR3 region has 12 residues. The CDR3 nucleotides read TGTGCCAGCAGGACGGGGGACTATGGCTACACCTTC. Protein: CASRTGDYGYTF.

Comment on this clone: Relative to the germline gene, one junction end is altered; a read error may explain this. This chain uses TRBV6-2 or TRBV6-3 with TRBJ1-2; D gene unclear. The V gene's germline CDR1 is MNHEY and CDR2 SVGEGT. The CDR3 totals 14 residues. Here the CDR3 DNA reads TGTGCCAGCAGTTACTCGACTGCGGAACGTGCGGAGGTTTTC. This sequence encodes CASSYSTAERAEVF.

The CDR3 bases are TGCAGTGCTAGTCAGGCTGACAGGAACACTGAAGCTTTCTTT. Encoded protein: CSASQADRNTEAFF. The chain uses TRBV20-1 and TRBJ1-1; maybe TRBD1 (5 bases). The CDR3 is 14 residues long. Germline loops: CDR1 DFQATT, CDR2 SNEGSKA (reference sequence). Trimming took off 3 bases at V and 1 base at J, with 12 bases between the two ends.

Only one count was recorded for this clone. The V call is TRBV7-9, the J call TRBJ2-2, with D possibly matching TRBD2 (5 bases). The CDR3 has 16 amino acids. V gave up 4 bases and J gave up 9 bases, with 21 bases separating them. CDR1 SEHNR and CDR2 FQNEAQ come from the germline V gene (reference sequence). The CDR3 nucleotides are TGTGCCAGCAGCTCCCCGGGTCTAGCTTTTACCTGGGAGCTGTTTTTT. Its protein product is CASSSPGLAFTWELFF. The variable domain in full, with the rest retrieved from reference TRBV7-9 and TRBJ2-2, is DTGVSQNPRHKITKRGQNVTFRCDPISEHNRLYWYRQTLGQGPEFLTYFQNEAQLEKSRLLSDRFSAERPKGSFSTLEIQRTEQGDSAMYLCASSSPGLAFTWELFFGEGSRLTVL.

The chain links TRBV28 to TRBJ1-2; 7 bases align to TRBD1. The J segment lost 1 base and the V segment lost 5 bases, leaving 7 bases of the junction unmatched. The CDR3 is 15 residues long. Germline-derived CDR1 and CDR2 are MDHEN and SYDVKM. CDR3 in amino acids: CASSVPGTDNYGYTF. The CDR3, as DNA: TGTGCCAGCAGTGTCCCCGGGACAGATAACTATGGCTACACCTTC.

The genes are TRBV5-1 and TRBJ2-5, with D possibly TRBD1 on 6 matching bases. The CDR3 is 16 amino acids. Germline CDR1 is SGHRS and CDR2 is YFSETQ. V was pared by 2 bases and J by 7 bases, with 21 bases between. For the CDR3, the DNA is TGCGCCAGCAGCTTTCAGTCCGGACAGACAGGCGGGACCCAGTACTTC. It encodes CASSFQSGQTGGTQYF.

In this sample, this clone turned up once. V is TRBV5-6 and J is TRBJ2-4; no definite D call. CDR3 length equals 16 residues. V shed 3 bases and J shed 0 bases, with 13 bases lying between them. The germline V gene encodes CDR1 SGHDT and CDR2 YYEEEE. Written as DNA, the CDR3 is TGTGCCAGCAGCTCGACCAGAGGAGTAGCCAAAAACATTCAGTACTTC. Protein: CASSSTRGVAKNIQYF.

Here the CDR3 reads CASSPRDRNTEAFF. Here the CDR3 DNA reads TGTGCCAGCAGCCCGAGGGACAGGAACACTGAAGCTTTCTTT. The gene calls are TRBV5-4 and TRBJ1-1; TRBD1 matches at 7 bases. Unmatched junction bases numbered 4, after V lost 4 bases and J lost 1 base. In germline, CDR1 is SGHNT, CDR2 YYREEE (reference sequence). CDR3 length equals 14 residues.

V usage is TRBV28 and J usage is TRBJ2-3; 12 bases map to TRBD2. The CDR3 spans 15 residues. The germline gives CDR1 MDHEN, CDR2 SYDVKM. J lost 7 bases, V lost 7 bases, and 9 bases had no gene match. The chain's CDR3 is CASTMTSGSRNTQYF. DNA for the CDR3: TGTGCCAGCACCATGACTAGCGGGAGTAGGAATACGCAGTATTTT.

This chain links TRBV28 with TRBJ1-5; no definite D call. The CDR3 consists of 18 residues. Germline CDR1 reads MDHEN; CDR2 reads SYDVKM. Trimming removed 4 bases from V and 1 base from J, with 20 bases in between. CDR3 in amino acids: CASSSGRGTGLSNQPQHF. The CDR3 bases are TGTGCCAGCAGTTCCGGACGGGGAACTGGGCTAAGCAATCAGCCCCAGCATTTT.

The chain couples TRBV3-1 (or the pseudogene TRBV3-2) to TRBJ1-1, with D unresolved. The germline V gene has CDR1 LGHDT and CDR2 YNNKEL (reference sequence). V lost 5 bases and J lost 2, with 12 bases in between. The CDR3 is 14 residues long. CDR3 region: CASSWPERNTEAFF. CDR3 bases: TGTGCCAGCAGCTGGCCCGAACGCAACACTGAAGCTTTCTTT.

V usage is TRBV28 and J usage is TRBJ2-7, with 7 bases fitting TRBD2. The CDR3 extends over 12 amino acids. CDR1 and CDR2 (germline): MDHEN, SYDVKM. V dropped 5 bases and J dropped 9; count of bases not matched to a gene: 7. This chain's CDR3 is CASSPGGTGQYF. The CDR3 region has the DNA TGTGCCAGCAGTCCCGGGGGGACGGGGCAGTACTTC.

This clone was recorded a few times. The chain links TRBV6-6 to TRBJ2-7, with 11 bases lining up with TRBD1. CDR3 length equals 14 residues. V was clipped by 6 bases and J by 2 bases; unmatched bases: 3. Germline CDR1 reads MNHNY; CDR2 reads SVGAGI (reference sequence). The CDR3 DNA follows: TGTGCCAGCAGGTCGGGACAGGGGGCCTACGAGCAGTACTTC. This encodes CASRSGQGAYEQYF.

This chain connects TRBV6-5 to TRBJ1-2; 7 nucleotides line up with TRBD1. Germline CDR1 reads MNHEY; CDR2 reads SVGAGI. This CDR3 has 15 amino acids. V lost 6 bases and J lost 4; bases outside the gene matches: 11. The CDR3, as DNA: TGTGCCAGCAGCTCACAGGGGTTGATCATCTATGGCTACACCTTC. Its protein is CASSSQGLIIYGYTF.

The J gene is TRBJ2-5, the V gene TRBV7-6, with 8 bases fitting TRBD2. CDR3 size: 15 residues. Unmatched junction bases numbered 12, after V lost 8 bases and J lost 4 bases. Germline CDR1 SGHVS, CDR2 FNYEAQ. The CDR3 nucleotides are TGTGCCAGCGTCTTCGGTGGGCTAGCGGGAGAGACCCAGTACTTC. Its translation: CASVFGGLAGETQYF. The variable domain in full, completed from reference TRBV7-6 and TRBJ2-5, reads GAGVSQSPRYKVTKRGQDVALRCDPISGHVSLYWYRQALGQGPEFLTYFNYEAQQDKSGLPNDRFSAERPEGSISTLTIQRTEQRDSAMYRCASVFGGLAGETQYFGPGTRLLVL.